The T cell receptor (beta chain) described here comes from a study of cytotoxic CD8 clonotypes in ibrutinib-treated CLL. Study information: Partial response was seen in around 24 patients and complete response in 2; after median around 5.5 years, around 14 stayed remitted, 12 progressed. After a median around 11 months on treatment (6 to 36), response samples were drawn.

As regards this clone: What it binds is not known.

Study results and limitations: Before falling back toward baseline at progression, clonality had risen at the time of ibrutinib response. Public clonotypes were seen rarely and were contracted or stable on treatment.

The protocol was immunoSEQ multiplex PCR, while the TCRdb copy is restricted to in-frame clones and leaves out a portion. Among around 330,000 clones, roughly two thirds were seen once, and the ten largest hold roughly 6.7%. Germline CDR1 reads MDHEN; CDR2 reads SYDVKM. The CDR3 is made up of 13 amino acids. The V end was cut by 3 bases, the J end by 7 bases, with 10 bases between. The rearrangement uses TRBV28 and TRBJ2-1; D ambiguous. The sequencing used PBMCs, collected after 36 months of ibrutinib treatment. The sequence was obtained from a human donor with chronic lymphocytic leukemia. The CDR3 sequence: CASSFLTGNEQFF. The CDR3 region has the DNA TGTGCCAGCAGTTTCCTAACGGGTAATGAGCAGTTCTTC. The variable domain in full, with the rest retrieved from reference TRBV28 and TRBJ2-1, is DVKVTQSSRYLVKRTGEKVFLECVQDMDHENMFWYRQDPGLGLRLIYFSYDVKMKEKGDIPEGYSVSREKKERFSLILESASTNQTSMYLCASSFLTGNEQFFGPGTRLTVL.